This is a list of T cell receptor beta chains from one sample in a study of T-cell memory formation after mild COVID-19. A single record per CDR3 protein comes from TCRdb applying MiXCR to the 5' RACE reads. The table has about 190,000 distinct CDR3 sequences, approximately 16% seen once. The sequenced material came from PBMCs or a T cell subset sorted from them (not recorded which). All receptors come from an adult woman who had mild COVID-19 (a few samples of this study predate the infection). Cell type and time point are not known. Each CDR3 is given with its conserved first and last residue. The D gene is left open where the match is weak. Clone size is not always given. Where it is, it says once, few, many or a class for expanded clones.

clone size	V gene	D gene	J gene	CDR3 protein	CDR3 DNA
few	TRBV7-3	TRBD1	TRBJ2-7	CASSLRQGAHEQYF	TGTGCCAGCAGTTTACGGCAGGGGGCCCACGAGCAGTACTTC
few	TRBV23-1	NA	TRBJ2-7	CEGPEYEQYF	TGCGAGGGACCTGAGTACGAGCAGTACTTC
NA	TRBV11-2	NA	TRBJ2-6	CASSLGRGRRANVLTF	TGTGCCAGCAGCTTAGGTCGGGGCAGAAGGGCCAACGTCCTGACTTTC
NA	TRBV11-2	TRBD1	TRBJ1-5	CASSVGTGDQPQHF	TGTGCCAGCAGCGTAGGGACAGGGGATCAGCCCCAGCATTTT
few	TRBV4-1	NA	TRBJ1-2	CASSQDSRNRGRNYGYTF	TGCGCCAGCAGCCAAGATTCGAGGAATCGGGGGCGGAACTATGGCTACACCTTC
few	TRBV6-5	TRBD1	TRBJ1-4	CASSKGTGNNEKLFF	TGTGCCAGCAGCAAGGGGACAGGAAATAATGAAAAACTGTTTTTT
few	TRBV6-5	NA	TRBJ1-5	CASSYVNGNQPQHF	TGTGCCAGCAGTTACGTTAACGGGAATCAGCCCCAGCATTTT
NA	TRBV14	NA	TRBJ2-7	CASSQYTGTEQYF	TGTGCCAGCAGCCAATATACAGGGACCGAGCAGTACTTC
NA	TRBV20-1	NA	TRBJ1-6	CSARVDGRRSPLHF	TGCAGTGCTAGAGTGGACGGACGGAGGTCACCCCTCCACTTT
NA	TRBV5-4	TRBD1	TRBJ2-5	CASSLPGQGRETQYF	TGTGCCAGCAGCTTACCGGGACAGGGACGAGAGACCCAGTACTTC
NA	TRBV5-1	TRBD1	TRBJ1-1	CASSLRDRPSNTEAFF	TGCGCCAGCAGCCTCCGGGACAGGCCATCGAACACTGAAGCTTTCTTT
many	TRBV7-9	NA	TRBJ2-1	CASRAGTANNEQFF	TGTGCCAGCAGGGCGGGGACAGCTAACAATGAGCAGTTCTTC
NA	TRBV29-1	NA	TRBJ1-1	CSVRRGNTEAFF	TGCAGCGTCCGTCGGGGAAACACTGAAGCTTTCTTT
few	TRBV20-1	NA	TRBJ1-2	CSARDLGHLANYGYTF	TGCAGTGCTAGAGATCTTGGACACCTTGCTAACTATGGCTACACCTTC
NA	TRBV6-5	NA	TRBJ1-2	CASSYSGQGQGYTF	TGTGCCAGCAGTTACTCAGGGCAGGGTCAGGGCTACACCTTC
NA	TRBV11-3	TRBD2	TRBJ2-3	CASSSRTSGRGTQYF	TGTGCCAGCAGCTCCCGGACTAGCGGGAGGGGTACGCAGTATTTT
NA	TRBV6-1	TRBD1	TRBJ2-7	CASGGQFYEQYF	TGTGCCAGTGGGGGACAGTTCTACGAGCAGTACTTC
many	TRBV7-8	TRBD1	TRBJ2-1	CASSLSMTGERQFF	TGTGCCAGCAGCTTGTCGATGACAGGGGAACGGCAGTTCTTC
NA	TRBV6-1	TRBD1	TRBJ1-1	CASSLINGQGTEAFF	TGTGCCAGCAGCTTAATTAACGGACAGGGCACTGAAGCTTTCTTT
many	TRBV7-9	NA	TRBJ2-2	CASSSKNTGELFF	TGTGCCAGCAGCTCTAAGAACACCGGGGAGCTGTTTTTT
NA	TRBV12-3/TRBV12-4	TRBD1	TRBJ1-2	CASTGTGGGYGYTF	TGTGCCAGCACCGGGACAGGGGGCGGGTATGGCTACACCTTC
NA	TRBV20-1	NA	TRBJ2-7	CSASASGLYEQYF	TGCAGTGCTAGTGCCAGCGGCCTCTACGAGCAGTACTTC
few	TRBV6-1	NA	TRBJ1-5	CASSVGPWDGNQPQHF	TGTGCCAGCAGTGTGGGCCCATGGGATGGCAATCAGCCCCAGCATTTT
NA	TRBV10-2	NA	TRBJ2-5	CASSLLAKAGKETQYF	TGCGCCAGCAGCCTCCTAGCGAAGGCGGGGAAAGAGACCCAGTACTTC
many	TRBV11-2	NA	TRBJ2-1	CASSPELLANEQFF	TGTGCCAGCAGCCCCGAACTTCTAGCTAATGAGCAGTTCTTC
many	TRBV9	NA	TRBJ2-5	CASSVSGETQYF	TGTGCCAGCAGCGTATCGGGAGAGACCCAGTACTTC
few	TRBV7-2	TRBD2	TRBJ2-5	CASSLSLAGGQETQYF	TGTGCCAGCAGCTTAAGTCTAGCGGGGGGCCAAGAGACCCAGTACTTC
NA	TRBV15	NA	TRBJ2-2	CATKDRNTGELFF	TGTGCCACCAAGGATCGGAACACCGGGGAGCTGTTTTTT
few	TRBV7-2	TRBD2	TRBJ2-1	CASSSVAGARNEQFF	TGTGCCAGCAGCTCCGTAGCGGGAGCTAGGAATGAGCAGTTCTTC
NA	TRBV24-1	NA	TRBJ2-3	CATSDPRDSTDTQYF	TGTGCCACCAGTGATCCCCGGGACAGCACAGATACGCAGTATTTT
NA	TRBV9	NA	TRBJ2-2	CASSAGEWTHTGELFF	TGTGCCAGCAGCGCAGGGGAGTGGACTCACACCGGGGAGCTGTTTTTT
few	TRBV4-3	NA	TRBJ2-1	CASSQDGSTYNEQFF	TGCGCCAGCAGCCAGGACGGATCAACCTACAATGAGCAGTTCTTC
many	TRBV24-1	NA	TRBJ2-1	CATSDREGGSYNEQFF	TGTGCCACCAGTGATAGGGAGGGGGGCTCCTACAATGAGCAGTTCTTC
few	TRBV20-1	TRBD1	TRBJ1-1	CSALARQGGTLNTEAFF	TGCAGTGCATTGGCCCGACAGGGCGGAACACTGAACACTGAAGCTTTCTTT
many	TRBV25-1	NA	TRBJ1-2	CASSGGRGYGYTF	TGTGCCAGCAGTGGGGGCAGGGGCTATGGCTACACCTTC
NA	TRBV12-3/TRBV12-4	TRBD2	TRBJ2-4	CASSTGLAGVDIQYF	TGTGCCAGCAGTACGGGACTAGCTGGGGTGGACATTCAGTACTTC
few	TRBV2	NA	TRBJ2-4	CASSVAKNIQYF	TGTGCCAGCAGTGTTGCCAAAAACATTCAGTACTTC
NA	TRBV6-5	TRBD1	TRBJ1-2	CASSHGQGANGYTF	TGTGCCAGCAGCCATGGACAGGGAGCGAATGGCTACACCTTC
few	TRBV5-1	NA	TRBJ2-7	CASSPPGAGPYEQYF	TGCGCCAGCAGCCCCCCCGGGGCTGGACCCTACGAGCAGTACTTC
NA	TRBV4-2	TRBD1	TRBJ1-5	CASSQRLQGGQPQHF	TGTGCCAGCAGCCAACGACTTCAGGGGGGACAGCCCCAGCATTTT
many	TRBV5-4	NA	TRBJ2-4	CASSLPGDRAKNIQYF	TGTGCCAGCAGCTTACCTGGGGATAGGGCCAAAAACATTCAGTACTTC
many	TRBV10-3	NA	TRBJ2-5	CAISESNSQETQYF	TGTGCCATCAGTGAGTCGAACAGCCAAGAGACCCAGTACTTC
many	TRBV5-1	TRBD2	TRBJ2-4	CASSAYPGLAGVLAKNIQYF	TGCGCCAGCAGCGCATACCCGGGACTAGCGGGAGTCCTGGCCAAAAACATTCAGTACTTC
NA	TRBV7-8	NA	TRBJ2-7	CASSLSSAVPYF	TGTGCCAGCAGCTTGTCTAGCGCCGTTCCGTACTTC
NA	TRBV3-2	NA	TRBJ1-5	CASSQEGGVQGTYQPQHF	TGTGCCAGCAGCCAAGAGGGTGGGGTCCAGGGGACTTATCAGCCCCAGCATTTT
NA	TRBV7-2	NA	TRBJ1-3	CASSLGWGSGNTIYF	TGTGCCAGCAGCTTAGGGTGGGGATCTGGAAACACCATATATTTT
NA	TRBV2	NA	TRBJ1-1	CASSLDLYTEAFF	TGTGCCAGCAGTTTGGACCTCTACACTGAAGCTTTCTTT
many	TRBV24-1	TRBD2	TRBJ2-3	CATSAPGGITSTDTQYF	TGTGCCACCAGTGCGCCGGGGGGGATTACTAGCACAGATACGCAGTATTTT